The sequence of this TCR beta chain was determined in a study of graft-versus-host responses after intestinal transplantation. Across the study: Recipients underwent multivisceral, liver-intestinal, or isolated intestinal transplants.

Data came from immunoSEQ multiplex PCR; TCRdb stores just in-frame clones and leaves some out. The sample yields approximately 79,000 clones, about four fifths seen once. Concerning this clone itself: Its antigen is still unknown.

Study results and caveats: There were GvH clones found in recipient marrow, and some of them appeared first in ileum or blood.

This sequence was found in a human donor who received an intestinal transplant. The sequencing used unstimulated CD4+ T cells sorted from spleen or lymph node cells, collected before intestinal transplant.

CDR3 coding DNA: TGCGCCAGCAGAGACAGGGCGGACGAAAAACTGTTTTTT. Its translation: CASRDRADEKLFF. This chain joins TRBV5-1 and TRBJ1-4; TRBD1 agrees at 7 bases. Trimming removed 5 bases from V and 8 bases from J; junction bases left unmatched: 6. The CDR3 sequence is 13 residues long. Germline assignment: CDR1 SGHRS and CDR2 YFSETQ. The entire variable domain, with the rest obtained from reference TRBV5-1 and TRBJ1-4, is as follows: KAGVTQTPRYLIKTRGQQVTLSCSPISGHRSVSWYQQTPGQGLQFLFEYFSETQRNKGNFPGRFSGRQFSNSRSEMNVSTLELGDSALYLCASRDRADEKLFFGSGTQLSVL.